Presented here are 5 T cell receptor beta chains from one specimen sequenced in a study of molecular identifiers for immune sequencing clone quantification. One entry per CDR3 protein, called by TCRdb with MiXCR from the PCR reads. The sample lists about 640,000 distinct CDR3 sequences; approximately 20% were seen once. The sample was naive CD8+ T cells from blood, with Jurkat cell RNA spiked in. Subset meaning: FACS-sorted CD8+CD4-CCR7+CD45RA+ naive T cells. The source of these receptors is a human donor in good health. Some libraries in this study had Jurkat cell RNA spiked in.

This clonotype was seen once. This may come from a read error, since a much larger clone is one base off. As DNA, the CDR3 is TGTGCCACCAGTGATGCTCCGGGGGGGCTGTTTTTT. It encodes CATSDAPGGLFF. The rearrangement links TRBV24-1 to TRBJ2-2, with 7 bases that match TRBD2. The CDR3 sequence is 12 residues long. Germline CDR1 reads KGHDR; CDR2 reads SFDVKD.

This clonotype occurred many times. The V call is TRBV29-1, the J call TRBJ1-1; D is possibly TRBD1 (5 bases). V lost 0 bases and J lost 1, with 12 bases in between. This CDR3 contains 15 residues. Germline V gene sequence: CDR1 SQVTM, CDR2 ANQGSEA. The CDR3 region has the DNA TGCAGCGTTGAAGAGGGGACGCCTCGGAACACTGAAGCTTTCTTT. Amino acids: CSVEEGTPRNTEAFF.

This clonotype appeared many times. V gene TRBV6-2 or TRBV6-3 combines with J gene TRBJ2-5; the match to TRBD1 covers 8 bases. The junction had 14 bases not matched to a gene; V was cut back by 6 bases and J by 5 bases. CDR3 length equals 16 residues. Germline V lookup: CDR1 MNHEY, CDR2 SVGEGT. CDR3 nucleotide sequence: TGTGCCAGCAGGAAGGAGTGGACAGGGATTGGTGAGACCCAGTACTTC. Its translation: CASRKEWTGIGETQYF.

The rearrangement links TRBV4-1 to TRBJ2-2; 9 bases match TRBD2. Trimming cost V 1 base and J 0 bases; bases outside gene matches: 9. Germline V gene sequence: CDR1 MGHRA, CDR2 YSYEKL. The CDR3 extends over 19 amino acids. In DNA, the CDR3 is TGCGCCAGCAGCCAAGGGGCTAGCGGGATTAAAGCGAACACCGGGGAGCTGTTTTTT. As protein: CASSQGASGIKANTGELFF.

This clonotype showed up many times. The rearrangement joins TRBV5-6 to TRBJ2-3; D call uncertain. With 0 bases removed from V and 7 bases from J, the gap between germline ends came to 9 bases. Germline loops: CDR1 SGHDT, CDR2 YYEEEE. The CDR3 is made up of 13 amino acids. Here the CDR3 DNA reads TGTGCCAGCAGCTTGGGAGTTTCGAATACGCAGTATTTT. This codes for CASSLGVSNTQYF.